This T cell receptor beta chain originates from a study of T cell responses to AZD1222 COVID-19 vaccine. To note about this clone: Its antigen is as yet unknown.

Overall study findings and caveats: A rise in Spike-specific TCR breadth and depth followed two AZD1222 doses. Females made up more of the donors, who were largely white British, and clonal diversity may have come out too low.

CDR1 and CDR2 from the germline V gene are SGHNT and YYREEE (reference sequence). The CDR3 extends over 14 amino acids. J was trimmed by 5 bases and V by 5 bases; bases with no gene match: 8. TCRdb's table, derived via immunoSEQ multiplex PCR, lists solely in-frame clones and lacks some. The sample includes about 140,000 clones, roughly nine tenths of them seen just once. J is TRBJ1-1 and V is TRBV5-4; 8 bases agree with TRBD1. Sequencing was performed on peripheral blood, taken on day 0 of AZD1222 vaccination. The source of this sequence is an adult in good health. CDR3 residues: CASSPRQGSTEAFF. The CDR3 DNA sequence: TGTGCCAGCAGTCCCCGACAGGGGAGTACTGAAGCTTTCTTT.